The next 15 T cell receptor beta chains were all read from a single sample in a study of blood T cell repertoires in COVID-19 (dated by TCRdb to the early 2020s). The library relied on the immunoSEQ multiplex PCR assay. TCRdb took over this immuneACCESS table, retaining in-frame rearrangements with V and J assigned. Such tables are incomplete; in checked studies, under half of the missing clones stem from an unresolved V gene, and the remainder is unexplained. Across this sample there are 180,000 or so clones, with more than 75% seen only once. The ten largest clones represent approximately 14% of the sample. Material: PBMCs or T cells enriched from blood (not recorded which). The receptors were sampled from a man aged 55 to 69 who had been exposed to COVID-19.

This sequence joins TRBV9 and TRBJ2-3; TRBD2 matches at 10 bases. This CDR3 comprises 15 residues. Trimming took 6 bases from V and 0 from J; bases not matched to a gene: 4. Per germline, CDR1 SGDLS and CDR2 YYNGEE. CDR3 bases: TGTGCCAGCACCCCTAGCGGGAGTAGCACAGATACGCAGTATTTT. Residues: CASTPSGSSTDTQYF.

This clone is a singleton in its sample. The chain links TRBV2 to TRBJ1-3, with unresolved D. Germline V gene sequence: CDR1 SNHLY, CDR2 FYNNEI. There are 15 residues in the CDR3. V was pared by 4 bases and J by 1 base, with 11 bases between. CDR3 residues: CASSVAGGSGNTIYF. CDR3 bases: TGTGCCAGCAGTGTGGCAGGAGGGTCTGGAAACACCATATATTTT.

The chain couples TRBV27 to TRBJ1-4, with a weak D call TRBD1 (6 bases). The length of the CDR3 is 16 residues. Between the trimmed V and J ends, which lost 3 bases and 2 bases, there was a span of 13 bases. Germline V gene sequence: CDR1 MNHEY, CDR2 SMNVEV (reference sequence). CDR3 residues: CASSFRGAPTNEKLFF. The CDR3 nucleotides are TGTGCCAGCAGTTTCAGGGGCGCTCCGACTAATGAAAAACTGTTTTTT.

The rearrangement joins TRBV11-3 to TRBJ2-3; D not resolved. Trimming left V 4 bases short and J 2 bases short, with 4 bases between. This CDR3 is built from 12 residues. CDR1 is SGHNT and CDR2 is YENEEA in the germline V gene. Here the CDR3 DNA reads TGTGCCAGCAGCTCAAACACAGATACGCAGTATTTT. This gives the protein CASSSNTDTQYF.

Here the CDR3 reads CAWKSGLATYEQYF. The CDR3 DNA sequence: TGTGCCTGGAAGTCTGGGCTAGCGACCTACGAGCAGTACTTC. The chain combines TRBV30 with TRBJ2-7; possible D gene TRBD2, 6 bases. CDR1 GTSNPN and CDR2 SVGIG come from the germline V gene (reference sequence). V was shortened by 4 bases and J by 2 bases, with 15 bases between the two germline ends. This CDR3 is built from 14 residues. The full variable domain, in which reference TRBV30 and TRBJ2-7 provide the parts outside the CDR3, is SQTIHQWPATLVQPVGSPLSLECTVEGTSNPNLYWYRQAAGRGLQLLFYSVGIGQISSEVPQNLSASRPQDRQFILSSKKLLLSDSGFYLCAWKSGLATYEQYFGPGTRLTVT.

This chain connects TRBV19 to TRBJ1-2, with D possibly being TRBD1 (6 bases). CDR1 is LNHDA and CDR2 is SQIVND in the germline V gene (reference sequence). The CDR3 has 14 residues. Trimming cost V 5 bases and J 0 bases, with 10 bases left between them. The CDR3 DNA reads as TGTGCCAGTAGTCCGAACAGGGCTAACTATGGCTACACCTTC. Encoded protein: CASSPNRANYGYTF.

The chain is built from TRBV14 and TRBJ2-7; D may be TRBD2 (5 bases). The CDR3 spans 14 residues. The germline CDR1 and CDR2 sequences are SGHDN and FVKESK. V dropped 6 bases and J dropped 5 bases, with 17 bases sitting between them. The CDR3 protein is CASSPPGYRDEQYF. Here the CDR3 DNA reads TGTGCCAGCAGTCCTCCGGGGTACCGGGACGAGCAGTACTTC.

The V call is TRBV30, the J call TRBJ1-1; 7 bases line up with TRBD1. Trimming removed 2 bases from V and 10 bases from J; junction bases left unmatched: 7. Germline V gene data show CDR1 as GTSNPN and CDR2 as SVGIG (reference sequence). The CDR3 sequence is 12 residues long. In DNA, the CDR3 is TGTGCCTGGAGTCCAACCGGACAGGCAGCTTTCTTT. This gives the protein CAWSPTGQAAFF.

V and J are TRBV5-1 and TRBJ2-2; possibly TRBD2 for D (5 bases). V was pared by 1 base and J by 4 bases, with 14 bases between. Per the germline V gene, CDR1 is SGHRS and CDR2 is YFSETQ. CDR3 size: 16 residues. CDR3 DNA: TGCGCCAGCAGCTTGCAGCCGGGATCGGGCACCGGGGAGCTGTTTTTT. It codes for CASSLQPGSGTGELFF.

This clone appeared once. The V and J genes are TRBV29-1 and TRBJ2-7, with 10 bases identical to TRBD1. V lost 4 bases to trimming and J lost 2 bases; unmatched junction nucleotides: 5. The germline gives CDR1 SQVTM, CDR2 ANQGSEA. The CDR3 is 14 residues long. The DNA of the CDR3 is TGCAGCGTTGCGGGACAGGGGAGCACCTACGAGCAGTACTTC. Residues: CSVAGQGSTYEQYF.

The chain links TRBV5-1 to TRBJ1-4; D perhaps matches TRBD1 (5 bases). This CDR3 is built from 15 residues. With 1 base removed from V and 3 bases from J, the gap between germline ends came to 10 bases. Germline assignment: CDR1 SGHRS and CDR2 YFSETQ. The CDR3 nucleotides are TGCGCCAGCAGCTTGTCAGGGATGCCTAATGAAAAACTGTTTTTT. Translation: CASSLSGMPNEKLFF.

In nucleotides, the CDR3 is TGTGCCAGCAGTGTAACGGACACCGGGGAGCTGTTTTTT. Amino acids: CASSVTDTGELFF. The genes are TRBV7-8 and TRBJ2-2; D unclear. This CDR3 spans 13 amino acids. Germline loops: CDR1 SGHVS, CDR2 FQNEAQ. The ends were cut back, 6 bases at V and 3 bases at J, with 8 bases in the middle. Full variable domain (outside the CDR3, taken from reference TRBV7-8 and TRBJ2-2): GAGVSQSPRYKVAKRGQDVALRCDPISGHVSLFWYQQALGQGPEFLTYFQNEAQLDKSGLPSDRFFAERPEGSVSTLKIQRTQQEDSAVYLCASSVTDTGELFFGEGSRLTVL.

This clone was recorded only once. This chain joins TRBV20-1 and TRBJ2-7; 7 bases are shared with TRBD2. Germline assignment: CDR1 DFQATT and CDR2 SNEGSKA (reference sequence). V shed 3 bases and J 5 bases; nucleotides not matched to a gene: 10. CDR3 size: 14 residues. CDR3 sequence (DNA): TGCAGTGCTAGTGATGGGGTAGCGGGCGACGAGCAGTACTTC. Amino acids: CSASDGVAGDEQYF.

This clone was picked up a small number of times. The chain employs TRBV29-1 and TRBJ2-7, with D possibly being TRBD1 (5 bases). The ends were cut back, 2 bases at V and 5 bases at J, with 10 bases in the middle. Looked up from germline, CDR1 is SQVTM and CDR2 is ANQGSEA. The CDR3 is made up of 12 amino acids. CDR3 protein: CSVEKGINEQYF. CDR3 nucleotide sequence: TGCAGCGTTGAAAAGGGGATCAACGAGCAGTACTTC.

The chain couples TRBV2 to TRBJ2-7; 9 bases agree with TRBD1. There are 16 residues in the CDR3. V trimming: 10 bases; J trimming: 0 bases; junction bases outside the gene matches: 13. CDR1 is SNHLY, CDR2 FYNNEI, per germline. Here the CDR3 reads CAIPTGGQTSSYEQYF. CDR3 nucleotides: TGTGCCATCCCGACAGGGGGGCAGACGAGCTCCTACGAGCAGTACTTC.